The rows below give T cell receptor beta chains drawn from one sample of a study of T cell repertoires in aging, cancer and after chemotherapy. TCRdb independently ran MiXCR on the multiplex PCR reads; one entry per CDR3 protein. The sample yields about 2,100 distinct CDR3 sequences, 20% to 25% seen once. Input material: blood. Every receptor here comes from a human donor with a blood cancer. CDR3s leave out the opening cysteine and the closing phenylalanine or tryptophan.

TRBV29-1	SGGGYGNTIY
TRBV12-3/TRBV12-4	ASSWGTGNTEAF
TRBV6-1	ASSVTSGDTGELF
TRBV7-2	ASSLGGRGETQY
TRBV6-2/TRBV6-3	ASTQEGTTGELF
TRBV12-3/TRBV12-4	ASSLSGTEAF
TRBV5-6	ASSLVGGPNSPLH
TRBV12-3/TRBV12-4	ASSSPGQGIRNEQF
TRBV5-1	ASSPHRGDEQY
TRBV5-1	ASSLVGGQETQY
TRBV19	ASSIGTPFRETQY
TRBV12-3/TRBV12-4	ASTRTGGSSPLH
TRBV5-6	ASSVGGSGNTIY
TRBV5-6	ASSLAGTGNEKLF
TRBV15	ATSRESFPERDTDTQY
TRBV20-1	SAREGTSGSWSHTDTQY
TRBV2	ASSPSDPQETQY
TRBV6-5	ASKIQAGAPSGAF
TRBV6-1	ASSRGEEYGYT
TRBV12-3/TRBV12-4	ATQPPPSRGGGGEKF
TRBV10-2	ASSDRALEPQH
TRBV6-5	ASSDGLAGEETQY
TRBV20-1	SAREGGPIDEQY
TRBV27	ASSLWGSDDYDEQF
TRBV7-6	ASSLGTSGITGELF
TRBV7-2	ASSLRQGRGTQY
TRBV7-9	ASSLATGVAKNIQY
TRBV5-6	VSSSSGGPTGELF
TRBV2	ASRGLFEQYNEQF
TRBV11-2	ASSPRQGWPYGYT
TRBV6-4	ASSDKPTDTQY